The T cell receptor beta chain described here comes from a study of OX40 agonist ivuxolimab in advanced cancers. General study points: CD4+ T cells averaged fewer expanded clones than CD8+ T cells.

Remarks on this clone: Its antigen is not identified.

Measured with immunoSEQ multiplex PCR; TCRdb has only the in-frame clones, and not every one. The sample lists 85,000 to 100,000 clones, 75% to 90% occurring once. Trimming shortened V by 5 bases and J by 14 bases, and 20 bases separated the two germline ends. Germline loops: CDR1 SGHTA, CDR2 FQGTGA. This CDR3 has 13 amino acids. The sequence was obtained from an adult with an advanced solid tumor such as melanoma, head and neck, liver or kidney cancer. This chain connects TRBV7-3 to TRBJ2-3; the D is unclear. Sequencing used CD4+ or CD8+ T cells sorted from blood, obtained in a trial of the OX40 agonist ivuxolimab. This chain's CDR3 is CASSPRPKELPYF. The CDR3, as DNA: TGTGCCAGCAGCCCCCGCCCCAAGGAGCTGCCGTATTTT. Based on the CDR3 plus reference TRBV7-3 and TRBJ2-3, the full variable domain is GAGVSQTPSNKVTEKGKYVELRCDPISGHTALYWYRQSLGQGPEFLIYFQGTGAADDSGLPNDRFFAVRPEGSVSTLKIQRTERGDSAVYLCASSPRPKELPYFGPGTRLTVL.